A selection of T cell receptor beta chains follows, all from one sample in a study of blood T cell repertoires in COVID-19. TCRdb's copy holds only in-frame clones and misses some; the assay was immunoSEQ multiplex PCR. The sample yields 130,000 to 150,000 clones, about four fifths seen once. The sample comprised peripheral blood. The receptors originated from a man in his 70s who had recovered from COVID-19. Both conserved end residues are part of each CDR3. Each record gives: J gene, CDR3 length, D gene, V gene, clone size, CDR3 DNA, CDR3 protein. The D gene is left open where the match is weak. Clone size is stated in some rows and not others, as once, few, many or a class when expanded.

J: TRBJ2-7; length: 17; D: TRBD2; V: TRBV4-1; size: .; DNA: TGCGCCAGCAGCCAAGATAGGGAGCGGGAGATATCCTACGAGCAGTACTTC; CDR3: CASSQDREREISYEQYF
J: TRBJ1-1; length: 12; D: TRBD1; V: TRBV6-5; size: .; DNA: TGTGCCGGAACGACAGGGGGTACTGAAGCTTTCTTT; CDR3: CAGTTGGTEAFF
J: TRBJ1-5; length: 15; D: .; V: TRBV5-3; size: .; DNA: TGTGCCAGAAGCTTGTACGGGAACCCGGGTGGACCCCAGCATTTT; CDR3: CARSLYGNPGGPQHF
J: TRBJ1-1; length: 13; D: .; V: TRBV6-5; size: .; DNA: TGTGCCAGCAGTTTAGGGGCAGCCACTGAAGCTTTCTTT; CDR3: CASSLGAATEAFF
J: TRBJ1-2; length: 14; D: .; V: TRBV6-1; size: .; DNA: TGTGCCAGCAGTGAAGTTTTAACTGCCTATGGCTACACCTTC; CDR3: CASSEVLTAYGYTF
J: TRBJ1-3; length: 14; D: TRBD1; V: TRBV11-2; size: .; DNA: TGTGCCAGCAGCGTGGACAGGGCTGGAAACACCATATATTTT; CDR3: CASSVDRAGNTIYF
J: TRBJ1-5; length: 15; D: .; V: TRBV19; size: .; DNA: TGTGCCAGTAGTATTGCAGGAGGGAGCAATCAGCCCCAGCATTTT; CDR3: CASSIAGGSNQPQHF
J: TRBJ1-2; length: 13; D: .; V: TRBV5-1; size: .; DNA: TGCGCCAGCAGGATAGACTACCCGGAAGGCTACACCTTC; CDR3: CASRIDYPEGYTF
J: TRBJ2-5; length: 18; D: TRBD2; V: TRBV7-9; size: few; DNA: TGTGCCAGCAGCTTACCTCCCAGACTAGCGGGCAGACAAGAGACCCAGTACTTC; CDR3: CASSLPPRLAGRQETQYF
J: TRBJ2-3; length: 14; D: .; V: TRBV5-1; size: .; DNA: TGCGCCAGCAGCCCTGGGAGGGGGACAGATACGCAGTATTTT; CDR3: CASSPGRGTDTQYF
J: TRBJ2-2; length: 14; D: TRBD2; V: TRBV28; size: .; DNA: TGTGCCAGCAGTTTGGTGGCGGGGGCCGGGGAGCTGTTTTTT; CDR3: CASSLVAGAGELFF
J: TRBJ2-7; length: 11; D: .; V: TRBV29-1; size: .; DNA: TGCAGCGTTGGGGCAGCCTACGAGCAGTACTTC; CDR3: CSVGAAYEQYF
J: TRBJ1-3; length: 18; D: .; V: TRBV3-1/TRBV3-2; size: .; DNA: TGTGCCAGCAGCCAAGATCCCGACAGGTATTCCTCTGGAAACACCATATATTTT; CDR3: CASSQDPDRYSSGNTIYF
J: TRBJ1-2; length: 13; D: .; V: TRBV29-1; size: .; DNA: TGCAGCGTCCTCAGCGAAAAGAACTATGGCTACACCTTC; CDR3: CSVLSEKNYGYTF
J: TRBJ2-7; length: 15; D: .; V: TRBV7-9; size: few; DNA: TGTGCCAGCAGCTCAGAACAAAACAGCCACTACGAGCAGTACTTC; CDR3: CASSSEQNSHYEQYF
J: TRBJ2-1; length: 13; D: .; V: TRBV24-1; size: .; DNA: TGTGCCACCAGTGATGTCTGGAGGAATGAGCAGTTCTTC; CDR3: CATSDVWRNEQFF
J: TRBJ2-1; length: 16; D: TRBD2; V: TRBV7-8; size: .; DNA: TGTGCCAGCAGCTCCTCTAGCGGGAGGGGGGGGAATGAGCAGTTCTTC; CDR3: CASSSSSGRGGNEQFF
J: TRBJ1-1; length: 13; D: .; V: TRBV29-1; size: .; DNA: TGCAGCGTTGCTGGGAGAATGAACACTGAAGCTTTCTTT; CDR3: CSVAGRMNTEAFF
J: TRBJ2-2; length: 16; D: TRBD2; V: TRBV5-5; size: .; DNA: TGTGCCAGCAGCTTGAGGCTAGCGGACAACACCGGGGAGCTGTTTTTT; CDR3: CASSLRLADNTGELFF
J: TRBJ2-3; length: 17; D: TRBD2; V: TRBV19; size: once; DNA: TGTGCCAGTAGTATAAGTAGGACTAGCGGGAGTATGGATACGCAGTATTTT; CDR3: CASSISRTSGSMDTQYF
J: TRBJ1-1; length: 15; D: TRBD1; V: TRBV5-4; size: .; DNA: TGTGCCAGCAGCTTGGGGGGGACAGGGAGCACTGAAGCTTTCTTT; CDR3: CASSLGGTGSTEAFF
J: TRBJ2-7; length: 13; D: .; V: TRBV11-2; size: .; DNA: TGTGCCAGCAGCTTAAGCACGGCCTACGAGCAGTACTTC; CDR3: CASSLSTAYEQYF
J: TRBJ1-5; length: 14; D: .; V: TRBV5-1; size: few; DNA: TGCGCCAGCAGCTTGGTTGCAGGGTCGGAGCCCCAGCATTTT; CDR3: CASSLVAGSEPQHF
J: TRBJ1-5; length: 15; D: .; V: TRBV4-1; size: .; DNA: TGCGCCAGCAGCCAAGACCGGCGGAGCAATCAGCCCCAGCATTTT; CDR3: CASSQDRRSNQPQHF
J: TRBJ2-7; length: 17; D: TRBD2; V: TRBV7-2; size: .; DNA: TGTGCCAGCAGCTTAGCGAGGACTAGCGGGGTTTCCTACGAGCAGTACTTC; CDR3: CASSLARTSGVSYEQYF
J: TRBJ2-1; length: 14; D: TRBD2; V: TRBV25-1; size: .; DNA: TGTGCCAGCAGTGAATATGGGGAGGGCAATGAGCAGTTCTTC; CDR3: CASSEYGEGNEQFF
J: TRBJ2-7; length: 14; D: .; V: TRBV7-2; size: few; DNA: TGTGCCAGCAGCTTAGACCAGCGTCTTGGCGAGCAGTACTTC; CDR3: CASSLDQRLGEQYF
J: TRBJ2-3; length: 14; D: .; V: TRBV15; size: .; DNA: TGTGCCACCAGCAGAGGCAGGGGGGTCGGGACGCAGTATTTT; CDR3: CATSRGRGVGTQYF
J: TRBJ2-3; length: 17; D: TRBD2; V: TRBV6-4; size: .; DNA: TGTGCCAGCATCCAGGAGCTTCCGGGAGGTGGGACAGATACGCAGTATTTT; CDR3: CASIQELPGGGTDTQYF
J: TRBJ2-5; length: 13; D: .; V: TRBV5-1; size: once; DNA: TGCGCCAGCAGCTTGGGGACACAAGAGACCCAGTACTTC; CDR3: CASSLGTQETQYF
J: TRBJ2-2; length: 16; D: .; V: TRBV6-4; size: .; DNA: TGTGCCAGCAGTGACTCGGCAGGGAAGGTCACCGGGGAGCTGTTTTTT; CDR3: CASSDSAGKVTGELFF
J: TRBJ2-1; length: 17; D: TRBD2; V: TRBV19; size: few; DNA: TGTGCCAGTAGTAGGAGGGTAGCGGGAGGGCTTAGCAATGAGCAGTTCTTC; CDR3: CASSRRVAGGLSNEQFF
J: TRBJ2-2; length: 15; D: .; V: TRBV5-1; size: .; DNA: TGCGCCAGCAGTCGCAGCGGCCTGAACACCGGGGAGCTGTTTTTT; CDR3: CASSRSGLNTGELFF
J: TRBJ2-5; length: 15; D: .; V: TRBV7-9; size: once; DNA: TGTGCCAGCAGCTTAATAAGAGGGTTCCGAGAGACCCAGTACTTC; CDR3: CASSLIRGFRETQYF
J: TRBJ2-5; length: 13; D: TRBD2; V: TRBV6-2/TRBV6-3; size: few; DNA: TGTGCCAGCAGCCCTAGCGGACAAGAGACCCAGTACTTC; CDR3: CASSPSGQETQYF
J: TRBJ2-7; length: 16; D: .; V: TRBV5-5; size: .; DNA: TGTGCCAGCAGTTACACCCCAGCGGACTCGACCTACGAGCAGTACTTC; CDR3: CASSYTPADSTYEQYF
J: TRBJ2-2; length: 17; D: .; V: TRBV4-2; size: few; DNA: TGTGCCAGCAGCCAAGATCAGGGCGGGGTGAACACCGGGGAGCTGTTTTTT; CDR3: CASSQDQGGVNTGELFF
J: TRBJ2-7; length: 15; D: TRBD2; V: TRBV5-5; size: once; DNA: TGTGCCAGCAGAGTGACTAGCGGGACTTTCTACGAGCAGTACTTC; CDR3: CASRVTSGTFYEQYF
J: TRBJ2-2; length: 15; D: TRBD1; V: TRBV7-2; size: .; DNA: TGTGCCAGCAGCCCCATGACAGGGGACACCGGGGAGCTGTTTTTT; CDR3: CASSPMTGDTGELFF
J: TRBJ1-2; length: 18; D: TRBD1; V: TRBV25-1; size: .; DNA: TGTGCCAGCAGTGAAGACTGGGACAGGGGGCTGGCTAACTATGGCTACACCTTC; CDR3: CASSEDWDRGLANYGYTF
J: TRBJ2-1; length: 15; D: .; V: TRBV7-7; size: .; DNA: TGTGCCAGCAGCTATGACAGGTGGCTTAACAATGAGCAGTTCTTC; CDR3: CASSYDRWLNNEQFF